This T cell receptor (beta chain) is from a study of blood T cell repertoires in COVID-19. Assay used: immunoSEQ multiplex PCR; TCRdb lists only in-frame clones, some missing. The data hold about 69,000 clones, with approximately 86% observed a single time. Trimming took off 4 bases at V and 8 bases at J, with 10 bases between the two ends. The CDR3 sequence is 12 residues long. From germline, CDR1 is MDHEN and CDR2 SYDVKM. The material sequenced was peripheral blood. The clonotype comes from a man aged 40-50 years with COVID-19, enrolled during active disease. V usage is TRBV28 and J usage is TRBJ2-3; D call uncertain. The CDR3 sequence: CASSSNLVTQYF. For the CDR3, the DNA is TGTGCCAGCAGTTCCAACTTGGTTACGCAGTATTTT.